This is a list of T cell receptor beta chains from one sample in a study of shared clonotypes between healthy human individuals. Sequenced by immunoSEQ multiplex PCR; TCRdb stores in-frame clones only, minus some. The sample has some 2,100,000 clones, more than 85% seen once. Input material: naive CD8+ T cells from PBMCs. The receptors shown here come from a young man in good health. Some clones in this sample may be carry-over from other donors' samples. CDR3s include the opening cysteine and the closing phenylalanine or tryptophan. Fields, in order: V gene, J gene, CDR3 length, D gene, clone size, CDR3 protein, CDR3 DNA. A D gene is named only where the DNA matches it firmly. Clone size, where shown, is once, few, many, or a class for clones that have expanded.

TRBV7-3	TRBJ2-3	13	TRBD2	NA	CASSPRGGDTQYF	TGTGCCAGCAGCCCTCGGGGGGGAGATACGCAGTATTTT
TRBV5-1	TRBJ2-2	13	NA	NA	CASSYRGAGELFF	TGCGCCAGCAGCTACCGAGGGGCCGGGGAGCTGTTTTTT
TRBV29-1	TRBJ2-1	14	NA	NA	CSVGGASSYNEQFF	TGCAGCGTTGGCGGGGCCAGCTCCTACAATGAGCAGTTCTTC
TRBV2	TRBJ2-1	13	NA	NA	CASHVPGVNEQFF	TGTGCCAGCCACGTTCCGGGAGTAAATGAGCAGTTCTTC
TRBV4-1	TRBJ2-7	15	TRBD1	once	CASSPGQGTSYEQYF	TGCGCCAGCAGCCCTGGACAGGGAACCTCCTACGAGCAGTACTTC
TRBV14	TRBJ1-2	15	NA	NA	CASSRGPATNYGYTF	TGTGCCAGCAGCCGAGGACCGGCAACTAACTATGGCTACACCTTC
TRBV19	TRBJ2-1	14	TRBD2	few	CASSTSGSYNEQFF	TGTGCCAGTAGTACTAGCGGGAGCTACAATGAGCAGTTCTTC
TRBV2	TRBJ2-1	14	NA	NA	CASSDLGELNEQFF	TGTGCCAGCAGTGATTTGGGGGAGCTGAATGAGCAGTTCTTC
TRBV19	TRBJ2-3	16	TRBD2	NA	CASSTGLAGYTDTQYF	TGTGCCAGTAGTACCGGACTAGCGGGGTACACAGATACGCAGTATTTT
TRBV28	TRBJ2-2	13	NA	NA	CASRWGSTGELFF	TGTGCCAGCAGGTGGGGGTCTACCGGGGAGCTGTTTTTT
TRBV19	TRBJ2-1	15	TRBD2	NA	CASSIRTSATNEQFF	TGTGCCAGTAGTATAAGGACTAGCGCGACCAATGAGCAGTTCTTC
TRBV9	TRBJ1-1	14	NA	few	CASSAHDGDTEAFF	TGTGCCAGCAGCGCGCACGACGGGGACACTGAAGCTTTCTTT
TRBV28	TRBJ1-2	14	NA	few	CASSLPSGNYGYTF	TGTGCCAGCAGTTTACCTTCAGGGAACTATGGCTACACCTTC
TRBV13	TRBJ2-2	16	NA	NA	CASSLWVKVDTGELFF	TGTGCCAGCAGCCTCTGGGTCAAGGTGGACACCGGGGAGCTGTTTTTT
TRBV12-2	TRBJ2-7	12	NA	NA	CASRLDRCEQYF	TGTGCAAGTCGCTTGGACAGGTGCGAGCAGTACTTC
TRBV6-1	TRBJ1-4	14	NA	NA	CASSDRGLGEKLFF	TGTGCCAGCAGTGACCGGGGGCTGGGGGAAAAACTGTTTTTT
TRBV6-5	TRBJ2-2	14	NA	NA	CASSLGQYTGELFF	TGTGCCAGCAGTTTAGGACAGTACACCGGGGAGCTGTTTTTT